The 23 T cell receptor beta chains listed next were all sequenced from one sample in a study of T cell responses to AZD1222 COVID-19 vaccine. Method: immunoSEQ multiplex PCR; TCRdb's copy keeps in-frame clones and lacks some. This sample carries about 110,000 clones, 87% of them seen once, and the ten largest clones take under 3%. Sequencing used peripheral blood, obtained 28 days after the second AZD1222 dose. The receptors shown here come from an adult who received the AZD1222 COVID-19 vaccine.

V usage is TRBV27 and J usage is TRBJ2-1, with D hard to call. The germline V gene encodes CDR1 MNHEY and CDR2 SMNVEV (reference sequence). CDR3 size: 14 residues. V gave up 5 bases and J gave up 0 bases, with 8 bases separating them. The CDR3, as DNA: TGTGCCAGCAGTCATCTCAGCTCCTACAATGAGCAGTTCTTC. Protein product: CASSHLSSYNEQFF.

Turning to this clone: In the same sample, other DNA sequences code for this CDR3. The chain carries TRBV18 and TRBJ2-7; D ambiguous. Per germline, CDR1 KGHSH and CDR2 LQKENI. V lost 2 bases to trimming and J lost 1 base, with 9 bases between them. The CDR3 consists of 14 residues. DNA for the CDR3: TGTGCCAGCTCACCATCTGGCGGTTCCTACGAGCAGTACTTC. This translates into CASSPSGGSYEQYF.

The CDR3: CASSPGGGKMEKLFF. Written as DNA, the CDR3 is TGTGCCAGCAGCCCCGGGGGTGGGAAGATGGAAAAACTGTTTTTT. The gene calls are TRBV7-2 and TRBJ1-4, with D perhaps matching TRBD1 (5 bases). Germline lookup yields CDR1 SGHTA and CDR2 FQGNSA. There are 15 residues in the CDR3. V was shortened by 5 bases and J by 8 bases, with 18 bases between the two germline ends.

The chain has TRBV29-1 and TRBJ2-7; D remains unclear. Germline V lookup: CDR1 SQVTM, CDR2 ANQGSEA. V shed 0 bases and J shed 4 bases, with 7 bases lying between them. This CDR3 region has 12 residues. In nucleotides, the CDR3 is TGCAGCGTTGAAGAAACGAAGTACGAGCAGTACTTC. This translates into CSVEETKYEQYF.

V and J are TRBV5-4 and TRBJ2-1, with TRBD2 matching over 12 bases. J was trimmed by 7 bases and V by 0 bases; bases with no gene match: 5. The CDR3 has 16 amino acids. Germline V gene data show CDR1 as SGHNT and CDR2 as YYREEE (reference sequence). This CDR3 reads CASSLARLAGGNEQFF. The CDR3 DNA reads TGTGCCAGCAGCTTGGCCCGCCTAGCGGGAGGGAATGAGCAGTTCTTC.

The chain has TRBV21-1 and TRBJ2-2; the table gives TRBD2 as D, unverified against the DNA. TRBV21-1 is shown as a pseudogene. The CDR3 length is 14 residues. CDR3 coding DNA: TGTGCCAGCAGCAAAGACGGGGGGACCGGGGAGCTGTTTTTT. This gives the protein CASSKDGGTGELFF.

Note on this clone: Other DNA sequences of this sample code for an identical CDR3. V gene TRBV30 combines with J gene TRBJ1-5, with 9 bases matching TRBD1. The CDR3 is made up of 13 amino acids. Germline CDR1 reads GTSNPN; CDR2 reads SVGIG (reference sequence). V lost 1 base, J lost 7 bases, and 2 bases stayed unmatched. CDR3 residues: CAWSGTGEQPQHF. In DNA form, the CDR3 reads TGTGCCTGGAGTGGGACAGGGGAACAGCCCCAGCATTTT.

The chain couples TRBV15 to TRBJ2-7, with 10 bases lining up with TRBD1. V shed 1 base and J 0 bases; nucleotides not matched to a gene: 0. The CDR3 is made up of 15 amino acids. Germline CDR1 LNHNV, CDR2 YYDKDF (reference sequence). CDR3 in amino acids: CATSRGTGGSYEQYF. CDR3 DNA sequence: TGTGCCACCAGCAGAGGGACAGGGGGCTCCTACGAGCAGTACTTC.

The chain combines TRBV6-2 or TRBV6-3 with TRBJ1-6; no clear D gene. The V and J ends lost 2 bases and 3 bases respectively, with 5 bases between them. The CDR3 spans 14 residues. Germline V gives CDR1 MNHEY, CDR2 SVGEGT. CDR3 DNA: TGTGCCAGCAGTTACCACAGCTATAATTCACCCCTCCACTTT. Encoded protein: CASSYHSYNSPLHF.

The chain employs TRBV2 and TRBJ1-1, with D possibly being TRBD1 (5 bases). The germline V gene has CDR1 SNHLY and CDR2 FYNNEI. The CDR3 extends over 12 amino acids. Trimming shortened V by 5 bases and J by 5 bases, and 9 bases separated the two germline ends. The CDR3 DNA reads TGTGCCAGCAGTTCATGGGGGACTGAAGCTTTCTTT. Translated, it gives CASSSWGTEAFF.

This clone was detected once. The chain carries TRBV29-1 and TRBJ2-1; 9 nucleotides match TRBD1. The V gene end was trimmed by 4 bases and the J gene end by 1 base; junction bases not matched to a gene: 2. This CDR3 contains 14 residues. Germline V gene data show CDR1 as SQVTM and CDR2 as ANQGSEA. CDR3 nucleotide sequence: TGCAGCGTTGGACAGGGGGGGTCCTACAATGAGCAGTTCTTC. Its translation is CSVGQGGSYNEQFF.

V is TRBV28 and J is TRBJ1-2, with D perhaps TRBD1 (5 bases). The CDR3 covers 14 residues. V dropped 0 bases and J dropped 1 base, with 6 bases sitting between them. CDR1 is MDHEN and CDR2 is SYDVKM in the germline V gene. The CDR3 coding sequence is TGTGCCAGCAGTTTATGGCAGGGTAACTATGGCTACACCTTC. Translation: CASSLWQGNYGYTF.

The V gene is TRBV20-1, the J gene TRBJ2-7; 8 positions agree with TRBD1. Germline trimming cut 3 bases from V and 6 bases from J; bases unmatched to any gene: 13. Germline CDR1 and CDR2: DFQATT and SNEGSKA (reference sequence). This CDR3 has 15 residues. In DNA, the CDR3 is TGCAGTGCTAGTTTAGGTCCAGGGGGCGAGGGCGAGCAGTACTTC. It translates to CSASLGPGGEGEQYF.

In its sample, this clone was seen a few times. Other DNA sequences in the sample encode the same CDR3. The chain uses TRBV5-1 and TRBJ2-6, with D possibly TRBD2 on 5 matching bases. The CDR3 sequence is 15 residues long. CDR1 is SGHRS, CDR2 YFSETQ, per germline. V lost 0 bases, J lost 1 base, and 5 bases lay in between. The CDR3 spells CASSLGGSGANVLTF. Here the CDR3 DNA reads TGCGCCAGCAGCTTGGGAGGGTCTGGGGCCAACGTCCTGACTTTC.

V gene TRBV30 combines with J gene TRBJ1-2; perhaps TRBD1 as D (5 bases). Per the germline V gene, CDR1 is GTSNPN and CDR2 is SVGIG (reference sequence). V dropped 2 bases and J dropped 7 bases, with 20 bases sitting between them. The CDR3 consists of 15 residues. This chain's CDR3 is CAWSTTGYGGAGYTF. The DNA for the CDR3 is TGTGCCTGGAGTACTACGGGCTACGGGGGAGCTGGCTACACCTTC.

In this sample, this clone turned up a few times. The chain links TRBV29-1 to TRBJ2-1; D is possibly TRBD2 (5 bases). V was trimmed by 6 bases and J by 1 base, leaving 16 bases between them. CDR1 is SQVTM, CDR2 ANQGSEA, per germline. The CDR3 has 15 residues. This CDR3 is CSVLIRGGSYNEQFF. CDR3 nucleotide sequence: TGCAGCGTCCTTATTCGCGGCGGGTCCTACAATGAGCAGTTCTTC.

The chain uses TRBV4-2 and TRBJ1-1; D gene ambiguous. The CDR3 is made up of 15 amino acids. Germline V lookup: CDR1 LGHNA, CDR2 YNFKEQ. V gave up 4 bases and J gave up 1 base, with 13 bases separating them. This CDR3 is CASSPEMRTNTEAFF. DNA for the CDR3: TGTGCCAGCAGCCCGGAGATGAGAACGAACACTGAAGCTTTCTTT.

This chain uses TRBV23-1 with TRBJ2-5, with a weak D call TRBD1 (5 bases). TRBV23-1 has ORF status, its function being uncertain. V lost 8 bases to trimming and J lost 1 base, with 29 bases between them. The CDR3 extends over 19 amino acids. CDR3: CASYRKNCDGHRIQETQYF. For the CDR3, the DNA is TGCGCCAGCTATCGGAAAAATTGCGATGGACACAGAATCCAAGAGACCCAGTACTTC.

The rearrangement links TRBV4-2 to TRBJ1-2, with unresolved D. The germline V gene encodes CDR1 LGHNA and CDR2 YNFKEQ. The CDR3 spans 14 residues. V lost 3 bases to trimming and J lost 2 bases, with 10 bases between them. The CDR3 sequence is CASSQVAGNYGYTF. The CDR3 DNA is TGTGCCAGCAGCCAGGTTGCCGGAAACTATGGCTACACCTTC.

The V gene is TRBV6-6, the J gene TRBJ2-7; 9 bases align to TRBD2. Germline CDR1 is MNHNY and CDR2 is SVGAGI (reference sequence). V shed 5 bases and J 0 bases; nucleotides not matched to a gene: 2. This CDR3 is built from 14 residues. The CDR3 region is CASSETSGSYEQYF. As DNA, the CDR3 is TGTGCCAGCAGTGAGACTAGCGGCTCCTACGAGCAGTACTTC.

The V gene is TRBV4-1, the J gene TRBJ2-5; D tentatively fits TRBD1 or TRBD2 (5 bases each). The CDR3 is 12 amino acids. CDR1 is MGHRA, CDR2 YSYEKL, per germline. V was trimmed by 0 bases and J by 7 bases, leaving 6 bases between them. DNA of the CDR3: TGCGCCAGCAGCCAAGATGGGGGGACCCAGTACTTC. Translating it yields CASSQDGGTQYF.

Only a few counts were recorded for this clone. The rearrangement uses TRBV5-1 and TRBJ2-2; D gene ambiguous. With 0 bases removed from V and 0 bases from J, the gap between germline ends came to 12 bases. The V gene's germline CDR1 is SGHRS and CDR2 YFSETQ. The CDR3 is 17 residues long. In nucleotides, the CDR3 is TGCGCCAGCAGCTTGGTCCCCAGCACCGCGAACACCGGGGAGCTGTTTTTT. As protein: CASSLVPSTANTGELFF.

This chain connects TRBV6-2 or TRBV6-3 to TRBJ2-5; 12 nucleotides agree with TRBD2. V was clipped by 5 bases and J by 6 bases; unmatched bases: 13. Germline lookup yields CDR1 MNHEY and CDR2 SVGEGT. The CDR3 sequence is 17 residues long. This CDR3 is CASSARRLAGDRKTQYF. CDR3 nucleotide sequence: TGTGCCAGCAGTGCGCGGCGACTAGCGGGAGATAGGAAGACCCAGTACTTC.